This T cell receptor (beta chain) was retrieved from a study of shared clonotypes between healthy human individuals. On the study more broadly: Researchers drew samples from a couple of women and three men aged 18 to 49.

Splitting of each subset's genomic DNA was done evenly across several immunoSEQ plates. Generated by immunoSEQ multiplex PCR, the TCRdb table keeps only in-frame clones and is missing some. This sample has millions of clones; under 95% occur once, and the top ten carry under 2%. Trimming cost V 8 bases and J 0 bases, with 17 bases left between them. This CDR3 region has 15 residues. Germline loops: CDR1 GTSNPN, CDR2 SVGIG (reference sequence). Naive CD8 isolation took CD45RO-negative cells positively selected for CCR7 and excluded terminally differentiated effector memory CD45RA+ cells. Those who donated were healthy HIV-negative adults, with no recent acute infections or vaccinations reported. A word on this clone: Its target is not known.

Regarding the study as a whole: Only blood samples were collected, and tissue repertoires likely differ.

Sequenced input: naive CD8+ T cells from PBMCs. The V and J genes are TRBV30 and TRBJ2-1, with D possibly matching TRBD1 (5 bases). The receptor comes from a man younger than 35 in good health. Some clones in this sample may be carry-over from other donors' samples. CDR3 coding DNA: TGTGCCCTGACCGCAGACAGTAGCTCCTACAATGAGCAGTTCTTC. Translation: CALTADSSSYNEQFF.